The subject of this entry is one TCR beta chain. Its matching antigen is unknown. The data were taken from a study of chemoradiotherapy in HPV16-positive cancers. The study, taken as a whole, reports: Candidate HPV-specific clones and E7-related TCR motifs grew in tumor during treatment. Better recurrence-free survival went with HPV-responsive T-cell expansion in HPV16-positive patients.

Profiled with immunoSEQ multiplex PCR; TCRdb holds only in-frame clones, not every one. The data contain some 6,200 clones, 73% of them singletons. CDR3 size: 16 residues. Germline values: CDR1 SGHVS, CDR2 FQNEAQ. V was trimmed by 1 base and J by 1 base, leaving 13 bases between them. This TCR derives from a human donor with HPV-associated anogenital cancer. The specimen was collected from a patient who underwent chemoradiotherapy. The genes are TRBV7-8 and TRBJ1-1; perhaps TRBD1 as D (6 bases). CDR3 coding DNA: TGTGCCAGCAGCTTAGAGTCGGGGGCAGGGAACACTGAAGCTTTCTTT. It yields the protein CASSLESGAGNTEAFF.